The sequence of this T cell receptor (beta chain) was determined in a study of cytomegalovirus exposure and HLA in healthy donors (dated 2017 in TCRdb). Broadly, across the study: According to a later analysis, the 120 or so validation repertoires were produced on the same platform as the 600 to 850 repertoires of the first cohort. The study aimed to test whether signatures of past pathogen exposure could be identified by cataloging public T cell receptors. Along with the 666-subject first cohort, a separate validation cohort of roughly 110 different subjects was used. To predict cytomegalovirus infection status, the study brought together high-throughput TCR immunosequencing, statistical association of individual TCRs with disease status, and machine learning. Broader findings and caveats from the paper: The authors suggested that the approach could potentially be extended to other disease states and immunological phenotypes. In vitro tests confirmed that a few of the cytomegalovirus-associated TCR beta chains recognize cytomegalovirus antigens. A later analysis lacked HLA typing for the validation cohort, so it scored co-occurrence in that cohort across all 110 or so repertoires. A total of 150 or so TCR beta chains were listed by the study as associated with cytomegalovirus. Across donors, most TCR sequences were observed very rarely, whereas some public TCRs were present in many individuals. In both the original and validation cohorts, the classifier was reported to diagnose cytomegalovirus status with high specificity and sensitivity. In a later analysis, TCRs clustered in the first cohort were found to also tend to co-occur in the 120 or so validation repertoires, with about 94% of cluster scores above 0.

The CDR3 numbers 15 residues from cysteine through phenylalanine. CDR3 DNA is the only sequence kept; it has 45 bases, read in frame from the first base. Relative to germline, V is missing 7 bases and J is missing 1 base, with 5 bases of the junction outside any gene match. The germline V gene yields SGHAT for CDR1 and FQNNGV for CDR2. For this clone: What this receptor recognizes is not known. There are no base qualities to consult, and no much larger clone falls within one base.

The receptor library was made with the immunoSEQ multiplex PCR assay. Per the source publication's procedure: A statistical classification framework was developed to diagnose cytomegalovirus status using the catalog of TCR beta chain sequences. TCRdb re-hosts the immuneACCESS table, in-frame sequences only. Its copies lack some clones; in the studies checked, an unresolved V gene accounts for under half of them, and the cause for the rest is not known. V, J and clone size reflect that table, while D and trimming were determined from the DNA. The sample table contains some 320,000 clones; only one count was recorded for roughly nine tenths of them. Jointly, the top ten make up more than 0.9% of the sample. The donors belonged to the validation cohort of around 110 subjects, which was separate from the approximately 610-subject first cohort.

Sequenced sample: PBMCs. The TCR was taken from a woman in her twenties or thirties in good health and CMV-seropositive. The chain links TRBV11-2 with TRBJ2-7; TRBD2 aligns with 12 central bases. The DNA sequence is TGTGCCAGCACCTATGGACTAGCGGGATCCTACGAGCAGTACTTC. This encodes CASTYGLAGSYEQYF.